Each of the 16 T cell receptor beta chains below was sequenced from the same sample in a study of T-cell reconstitution after alpha-beta-depleted transplantation in children. Preparation of the TCRbeta library used unique molecular identifiers. TCRdb called the PCR reads again in MiXCR, with one record for every CDR3 protein. The sample carries 380,000 or so distinct CDR3 sequences, about an eighth recorded once. Sequencing was performed on PBMCs, taken from the stem cell graft. All receptors derive from a human donor who donated a stem cell graft to a child with Fanconi anemia.

This clonotype was recorded a few times. CDR3 loop: CASSLMAGTTDTQYF. Written as DNA, the CDR3 is TGCGCCAGCAGCTTGATGGCGGGGACCACAGATACGCAGTATTTT. The chain links TRBV5-1 to TRBJ2-3; D may be TRBD2 (6 bases). There are 15 residues in the CDR3. V was shortened by 1 base and J by 2 bases, with 11 bases between the two germline ends. Germline V CDR1 and CDR2: SGHRS, YFSETQ. Drawing the rest from reference TRBV5-1 and TRBJ2-3, the complete variable domain is KAGVTQTPRYLIKTRGQQVTLSCSPISGHRSVSWYQQTPGQGLQFLFEYFSETQRNKGNFPGRFSGRQFSNSRSEMNVSTLELGDSALYLCASSLMAGTTDTQYFGPGTRLTVL.

This clonotype showed up just a few times. The V call is TRBV7-6, the J call TRBJ2-2, with a weak D call TRBD1 (5 bases). The CDR3 sequence is 16 residues long. Trimming left V 6 bases short and J 4 bases short, with 18 bases between. Germline V gene data show CDR1 as SGHVS and CDR2 as FNYEAQ. CDR3 nucleotides: TGTGCCAGCAGTCCGGTCTCCAGGACACGCACCGGGGAGCTGTTTTTT. Translation: CASSPVSRTRTGELFF.

This clonotype came up a few times. The chain carries TRBV7-2 and TRBJ1-5, with D possibly being TRBD1 (6 bases). Germline lookup yields CDR1 SGHTA and CDR2 FQGNSA. The CDR3 contains 16 residues. The ends were cut back, 1 base at V and 7 bases at J, with 17 bases in the middle. The CDR3 nucleotides are TGTGCCAGCAGCTTAGTGGTGGGGGCCGTAAGGCAGCCCCAGCATTTT. It encodes CASSLVVGAVRQPQHF.

This clonotype was observed a few times. V is TRBV10-1 and J is TRBJ2-1, with D perhaps TRBD1 (5 bases). The CDR3 loop spans 13 amino acids. V dropped 3 bases and J dropped 12 bases, with 15 bases sitting between them. CDR1 is WNHNN, CDR2 SYGVQD, per germline (reference sequence). The CDR3 loop is CASSETGGKGQFF. In DNA form, the CDR3 reads TGCGCCAGCAGTGAAACAGGCGGTAAGGGGCAGTTCTTC.

The gene calls are TRBV6-1 and TRBJ2-5, with 9 nucleotides matching TRBD2. The length of the CDR3 is 16 residues. CDR1 is MNHNS, CDR2 SASEGT, per germline. The V gene end was trimmed by 6 bases and the J gene end by 5 bases; junction bases not matched to a gene: 13. CDR3 sequence: CASRQNWGGGVETQYF. For the CDR3, the DNA is TGTGCCAGCAGGCAGAACTGGGGCGGGGGGGTTGAGACCCAGTACTTC.

This clonotype was seen more than once but under ten times. The CDR3 protein is CASSLEGQIGSGELFF. The CDR3 DNA follows: TGCGCCAGCAGCTTGGAAGGACAAATAGGATCCGGGGAGCTGTTTTTT. This sequence joins TRBV5-1 and TRBJ2-2, with D possibly matching TRBD1 (5 bases). Trimming removed 0 bases from V and 6 bases from J, with 15 bases in between. Germline V gene data show CDR1 as SGHRS and CDR2 as YFSETQ. There are 16 residues in the CDR3.

The chain carries TRBV3-1 and TRBJ2-3, with TRBD2 identical over 13 bases. CDR3 length: 18 amino acids. CDR1 is LGHDT and CDR2 is YNNKEL in the germline V gene (reference sequence). The junction had 13 bases not matched to a gene; V was cut back by 8 bases and J by 2 bases. As DNA, the CDR3 is TGTGCCAGCGCAGCCGGGACTAGCGGGACCAAATACACAGATACGCAGTATTTT. Amino acids: CASAAGTSGTKYTDTQYF.

This clonotype appeared a few times. The chain has TRBV20-1 and TRBJ1-5; tentatively, D is TRBD1 (6 bases). Germline CDR1 DFQATT, CDR2 SNEGSKA (reference sequence). This CDR3 has 16 amino acids. V dropped 5 bases and J dropped 4 bases, with 21 bases sitting between them. The DNA for the CDR3 is TGCAGTGCTCTGAACCCACAGGGAATTGAGAATCAGCCCCAGCATTTT. Translated: CSALNPQGIENQPQHF.

This clonotype occurred a few times. The chain couples TRBV6-5 to TRBJ1-2; D is possibly TRBD1 (6 bases). Trimming cost V 2 bases and J 4 bases, with 17 bases left between them. The V gene's germline CDR1 is MNHEY and CDR2 SVGAGI. This CDR3 has 16 residues. CDR3 sequence (DNA): TGTGCCAGCAGTTACCTCAGGACAGCCCTCACCTATGGCTACACCTTC. It yields the protein CASSYLRTALTYGYTF.

The V gene is TRBV7-2, the J gene TRBJ2-1; D unclear. The length of the CDR3 is 12 residues. Trimming shortened V by 1 base and J by 10 bases, and 8 bases separated the two germline ends. Germline V lookup: CDR1 SGHTA, CDR2 FQGNSA. CDR3 in amino acids: CASSLGPLEQFF. In DNA form, the CDR3 reads TGTGCCAGCAGCTTAGGCCCTTTGGAGCAGTTCTTC.

The rearrangement links TRBV3-1 to TRBJ1-5; D is perhaps TRBD1 (6 bases). The CDR3 consists of 13 residues. The germline gives CDR1 LGHDT, CDR2 YNNKEL (reference sequence). Trimming stripped 11 bases from V and 2 bases from J, with 13 bases between. The CDR3 protein is CASCKGGNQPQHF. The CDR3 DNA reads as TGTGCCTCCTGCAAGGGGGGCAATCAGCCCCAGCATTTT.

The rearrangement joins TRBV18 to TRBJ2-7, with a tentative D call TRBD1 (6 bases). The CDR3 runs to 13 residues. With 3 bases removed from V and 5 bases from J, the gap between germline ends came to 11 bases. Germline-derived CDR1 and CDR2 are KGHSH and LQKENI. The CDR3 here is CASSPIQGDEQYF. The CDR3 DNA reads TGTGCCAGCTCACCGATACAGGGAGACGAGCAGTACTTC.

This clonotype was detected only a few times. The chain couples TRBV2 to TRBJ2-3; D unresolved. The CDR3 is 15 amino acids. Germline V gene sequence: CDR1 SNHLY, CDR2 FYNNEI. The V and J ends lost 0 bases and 4 bases respectively, with 11 bases between them. This CDR3 is CASSEALPGSDTQYF. CDR3 coding DNA: TGTGCCAGCAGTGAAGCGCTCCCGGGTTCAGATACGCAGTATTTT. The variable domain in full, with the rest retrieved from reference TRBV2 and TRBJ2-3, is EPEVTQTPSHQVTQMGQEVILRCVPISNHLYFYWYRQILGQKVEFLVSFYNNEISEKSEIFDDQFSVERPDGSNFTLKIRSTKLEDSAMYFCASSEALPGSDTQYFGPGTRLTVL.

The table lists this clonotype with a few counts. CDR3 coding DNA: TGTGCCAGCCGGGGGTGGCAGATTGATACCGGGGAGCTGTTTTTT. This codes for CASRGWQIDTGELFF. This chain uses TRBV6-1 with TRBJ2-2, with TRBD2 as a possible D gene (6 bases). With 8 bases removed from V and 5 bases from J, the gap between germline ends came to 18 bases. The CDR3 sequence is 15 residues long. Per germline, CDR1 MNHNS and CDR2 SASEGT.

This clonotype was counted only a few times. The chain links TRBV5-6 to TRBJ2-7; 10 bases line up with TRBD1. The CDR3 runs to 14 residues. The V and J ends lost 3 bases and 5 bases, in that order; junction bases with no gene match: 5. The V gene's germline CDR1 is SGHDT and CDR2 YYEEEE. The CDR3 region has the DNA TGTGCCAGCAGCTACGGACAGGGGGGGAACGAGCAGTACGTC. Its protein is CASSYGQGGNEQYV.

This chain links TRBV5-6 with TRBJ1-1; tentatively, D is TRBD1 (6 bases). V gave up 2 bases and J gave up 7 bases, with 12 bases separating them. CDR1 and CDR2 (germline): SGHDT, YYEEEE. CDR3 length: 13 amino acids. CDR3 protein: CASSFDRLSEAFF. CDR3 nucleotides: TGTGCCAGCAGCTTTGACAGGCTTAGTGAAGCTTTCTTT.